Below are 29 T cell receptor beta chains sequenced from a single sample in a study of shared clonotypes between healthy human individuals. Method: immunoSEQ multiplex PCR; TCRdb's copy keeps in-frame clones and lacks some. Seen here are 780,000 or so clones, 72% observed once, and the top ten hold under 2%. Sequences were obtained from memory CD4+ T cells sorted from blood. The subset is: CD45RA-negative fraction. All receptors come from a woman aged 30 to 39 in good health.

The genes are TRBV27 and TRBJ1-6; possible D gene TRBD1, 6 bases. Germline V CDR1 and CDR2: MNHEY, SMNVEV (reference sequence). V was pared by 5 bases and J by 4 bases, with 12 bases between. CDR3 size: 15 residues. In DNA form, the CDR3 reads TGTGCCAGCAGTCCTTGGACAGTTTATAATTCACCCCTCCACTTT. Translating gives CASSPWTVYNSPLHF.

The CDR3 loop is CASSQVGSRTDTQYF. CDR3 DNA sequence: TGTGCCAGCAGCCAAGTCGGGTCGAGAACAGATACGCAGTATTTT. The chain carries TRBV14 and TRBJ2-3; D ambiguous. Germline values: CDR1 SGHDN, CDR2 FVKESK. The V end was cut by 1 base, the J end by 3 bases, with 11 bases between. This CDR3 contains 15 residues.

V usage is TRBV5-1 and J usage is TRBJ2-2, with D unresolved. V lost 1 base and J lost 4, with 5 bases in between. Per germline, CDR1 SGHRS and CDR2 YFSETQ. The CDR3 contains 13 residues. CDR3 nucleotide sequence: TGCGCCAGCAGCTTGACTACCACCGGGGAGCTGTTTTTT. This encodes CASSLTTTGELFF.

This clone is a singleton in its sample. A much larger clone lies one base from this, so it may be a read error. V and J are TRBV6-4 and TRBJ2-1, with 12 bases that match TRBD2. V shed 5 bases, J shed 6 bases, and the junction held 2 bases outside the gene matches. This CDR3 comprises 14 residues. Germline CDR1 MRHNA, CDR2 SNTAGT. DNA of the CDR3: TGTGCCAGCAGTAGACTAGCGGGAGTCAATGAGCAGTTCTTC. This sequence encodes CASSRLAGVNEQFF.

This clone has a count of ten or more. The chain joins TRBV10-3 to TRBJ1-5; D perhaps matches TRBD1 (5 bases). There are 16 residues in the CDR3. The V end was cut by 3 bases, the J end by 3 bases, with 15 bases between. Germline V gene sequence: CDR1 ENHRY, CDR2 SYGVKD. The DNA of the CDR3 is TGTGCCATCAGTGAAGGGGTTGGGGGGAACAATCAGCCCCAGCATTTT. Protein: CAISEGVGGNNQPQHF.

The rearrangement links TRBV5-1 to TRBJ2-7, with 10 bases that match TRBD2. V lost 0 bases, J lost 7 bases, and 28 bases stayed unmatched. Germline V gene data show CDR1 as SGHRS and CDR2 as YFSETQ. This CDR3 is 22 amino acids long. This CDR3 is CASSLDPTSLLAGKHLRGEQYF. The CDR3 nucleotides are TGCGCCAGCAGCTTGGACCCGACCAGTCTACTAGCGGGAAAACACCTCCGGGGGGAGCAGTACTTC.

The chain joins TRBV18 to TRBJ2-7, with 9 positions matching TRBD1. V lost 3 bases to trimming and J lost 2 bases; unmatched junction nucleotides: 8. Per germline, CDR1 KGHSH and CDR2 LQKENI. This CDR3 is 16 amino acids long. The CDR3 loop reads CASSPARDRVPYEQYF. In nucleotides, the CDR3 is TGTGCCAGCTCACCTGCCCGGGACAGGGTCCCCTACGAGCAGTACTTC.

This rearrangement joins TRBV10-1 to TRBJ2-7; D is uncertain. V was pared by 6 bases and J by 2 bases, with 14 bases between. Germline CDR1 WNHNN, CDR2 SYGVQD (reference sequence). This CDR3 has 14 amino acids. CDR3 in DNA: TGCGCCAGCAGCGCCTCAGCAACGGCCTACGAGCAGTACTTC. Translation gives CASSASATAYEQYF.

In its sample, this clone was seen many times. The V and J genes are TRBV6-6 and TRBJ1-5; D is perhaps TRBD1 (5 bases). Between the trimmed V and J ends, which lost 5 bases and 7 bases, there was a span of 9 bases. CDR1 and CDR2 (germline): MNHNY, SVGAGI (reference sequence). The CDR3 length is 12 residues. The CDR3, as DNA: TGTGCCAGCAGTGTCGACAGACAGCCCCAGCATTTT. This codes for CASSVDRQPQHF.

About this clone itself: A much larger clonotype is one base distant, so this may be a read error. The chain carries TRBV11-3 and TRBJ2-3; possible D gene TRBD2, 5 bases. The CDR3 spans 15 residues. Trimming pared 5 bases from V and 0 bases from J, leaving 12 bases between. Germline loops: CDR1 SGHNT, CDR2 YENEEA. The CDR3 DNA follows: TGTGCCAGCAGCCCCGACTATCTAAGCACAGATACGCAGTATTTT. Translated, it gives CASSPDYLSTDTQYF.

V and J are TRBV6-5 and TRBJ2-2, with D perhaps being TRBD1 or TRBD2 (5 bases each). Germline values: CDR1 MNHEY, CDR2 SVGAGI. V was trimmed by 2 bases and J by 6 bases, leaving 13 bases between them. The CDR3 extends over 15 amino acids. For the CDR3, the DNA is TGTGCCAGCAGTTACCAGCAGGGAGTCTCCGGGGAGCTGTTTTTT. It translates to CASSYQQGVSGELFF.

In DNA, the CDR3 is TGTGCCAGCAGCTTAGGAGCAGCGGGACTCCATGAGCAGTTCTTC. This codes for CASSLGAAGLHEQFF. The rearrangement joins TRBV7-3 to TRBJ2-1, with 7 bases lining up with TRBD2. This CDR3 contains 15 residues. The germline gives CDR1 SGHTA, CDR2 FQGTGA. Trimming at V came to 2 bases and at J to 8 bases, leaving 9 bases not matched to a gene.

CDR3 protein: CASSVDVYSEQFF. Written as DNA, the CDR3 is TGTGCCAGCAGCGTAGACGTCTACTCTGAGCAGTTCTTC. The chain employs TRBV7-2 and TRBJ2-1; D ambiguous. In germline, CDR1 is SGHTA, CDR2 FQGNSA. V lost 5 bases to trimming and J lost 9 bases, with 14 bases between them. This CDR3 spans 13 amino acids.

CDR3 region: CARRELADVAIGYEQYF. The CDR3 DNA reads as TGTGCCAGAAGGGAACTAGCAGACGTGGCGATCGGCTACGAGCAGTACTTC. V gene TRBV5-3 combines with J gene TRBJ2-7; maybe TRBD2 (6 bases). TRBV5-3 belongs to the ORF category, with a function that is uncertain. This CDR3 is 17 amino acids long. The V end lost 5 bases, the J end lost 3 bases, and 24 bases lay between the germline ends.

The table lists this clone with a few counts. V and J are TRBV25-1 and TRBJ2-1; D is ambiguous. Germline V CDR1 and CDR2: MGHDK, SYGVNS. The V gene lost 2 bases and the J gene lost 4 bases, with 3 bases spanning the gap. The length of the CDR3 is 12 residues. The CDR3 protein is CASSEQYNEQFF. The CDR3 nucleotides are TGTGCCAGCAGTGAACAATACAATGAGCAGTTCTTC.

The CDR3 coding sequence is TGTGCCAGCAGCCAGCGGACGGTAAGCTCCTACAATGAGCAGTTCTTC. Translation: CASSQRTVSSYNEQFF. This sequence joins TRBV11-2 and TRBJ2-1; weak D call: TRBD2 (5 bases). The V and J ends lost 5 bases and 0 bases respectively, with 14 bases between them. Germline values: CDR1 SGHAT, CDR2 FQNNGV. The CDR3 loop spans 16 amino acids.

This sequence joins TRBV13 and TRBJ1-1; 7 bases line up with TRBD1. V gave up 2 bases and J gave up 5 bases; unmatched junction bases: 5. The CDR3 is 14 residues long. Per the germline V gene, CDR1 is PRHDT and CDR2 is FYEKMQ (reference sequence). The DNA for the CDR3 is TGTGCCAGCAGCTTATCAGGGGGAATTACTGAAGCTTTCTTT. This translates into CASSLSGGITEAFF.

This clone showed up many times. This chain uses TRBV28 with TRBJ2-7; no firm D call. The germline V and J ends were trimmed by 8 bases and 4 bases, with 15 bases remaining between them. In germline, CDR1 is MDHEN, CDR2 SYDVKM. The CDR3 length is 13 residues. Here the CDR3 DNA reads TGTGCCAGCGGACCCTCCCGCGGATACGAGCAGTACTTC. It is translated as CASGPSRGYEQYF.

This clone came up many times. The chain employs TRBV5-1 and TRBJ2-1, with D maybe TRBD1 (7 bases). CDR1 and CDR2 (germline): SGHRS, YFSETQ. The CDR3 covers 15 residues. Trimming stripped 4 bases from V and 8 bases from J, with 19 bases between. CDR3 sequence: CASSETGRSFDEQFF. In nucleotides, the CDR3 is TGCGCCAGCAGCGAGACAGGGAGGAGTTTCGATGAGCAGTTCTTC.

V and J are TRBV7-2 and TRBJ2-1; D is tentatively TRBD1 or TRBD2 (6 bases each). This CDR3 spans 17 amino acids. Looked up from germline, CDR1 is SGHTA and CDR2 is FQGNSA. The V end lost 5 bases, the J end lost 6 bases, and 23 bases lay between the germline ends. The DNA of the CDR3 is TGTGCCAGCAGCCCGAGGGGGTATAGCGGAGGAATCAATGAGCAGTTCTTC. Protein product: CASSPRGYSGGINEQFF.

This clone has more than one count but fewer than ten. J is TRBJ2-3 and V is TRBV25-1; the match to TRBD2 covers 10 bases. The CDR3 covers 16 residues. V dropped 2 bases and J dropped 5; count of bases not matched to a gene: 7. The V gene's germline CDR1 is MGHDK and CDR2 SYGVNS. Here the CDR3 reads CASSEIGASGRDTQYF. In nucleotides, the CDR3 is TGTGCCAGCAGTGAAATTGGGGCTAGCGGGAGAGATACGCAGTATTTT.

The chain links TRBV7-2 to TRBJ2-7; TRBD2 aligns across 9 bases. The V gene end was trimmed by 2 bases and the J gene end by 6 bases; junction bases not matched to a gene: 14. The germline gives CDR1 SGHTA, CDR2 FQGNSA. The CDR3 contains 17 residues. The CDR3 bases are TGTGCCAGCAGCTTATCCGGTGGCGGGAGGGCCTCAAGCGAGCAGTACTTC. This sequence encodes CASSLSGGGRASSEQYF.

J is TRBJ2-5 and V is TRBV30; D might be TRBD2 (5 bases). The last part of the DNA fits TRBJ2-7 better; the J call may be wrong. The CDR3 has 12 residues. Germline V lookup: CDR1 GTSNPN, CDR2 SVGIG (reference sequence). The CDR3 sequence: CAWRASFYEQYF. CDR3 bases: TGTGCCTGGAGGGCTAGCTTCTACGAGCAGTACTTC.

Details on this clone: This specimen includes other DNA sequences encoding the same CDR3. The rearrangement links TRBV28 to TRBJ1-4, with D possibly being TRBD1 (6 bases). Trimming took 2 bases from V and 8 from J, leaving 12 bases between them. The CDR3 consists of 14 residues. CDR1 is MDHEN, CDR2 SYDVKM, per germline. The CDR3 here is CASSLGGAGEKLFF. As DNA, the CDR3 is TGTGCCAGCAGTTTAGGGGGGGCAGGGGAAAAACTGTTTTTT.

The chain joins TRBV30 to TRBJ2-1, with a possible D match to TRBD2 (5 bases). Germline lookup yields CDR1 GTSNPN and CDR2 SVGIG (reference sequence). V was cut by 0 bases and J by 0 bases, with 15 bases left in between. The CDR3 contains 17 residues. The chain's CDR3 is CAWSVRDRSNSYNEQFF. CDR3 DNA: TGTGCCTGGAGTGTACGGGATAGATCCAACTCCTACAATGAGCAGTTCTTC.

The V call is TRBV28, the J call TRBJ2-3; no firm D call. V was pared by 7 bases and J by 0 bases, with 8 bases between. From germline, CDR1 is MDHEN and CDR2 SYDVKM. The CDR3 totals 13 residues. The chain's CDR3 is CASTHPSTDTQYF. The CDR3 region has the DNA TGTGCCAGCACGCATCCAAGCACAGATACGCAGTATTTT.

This clone has more than one count but fewer than ten. This sequence joins TRBV7-9 and TRBJ2-6, with 9 bases aligning to TRBD1. This CDR3 has 15 residues. Trimming removed 4 bases from V and 3 bases from J; junction bases left unmatched: 1. Germline V gene data show CDR1 as SEHNR and CDR2 as FQNEAQ (reference sequence). In nucleotides, the CDR3 is TGTGCCAGCAGCTCGGGACAGGGTGGGGCCAACGTCCTGACTTTC. Its translation: CASSSGQGGANVLTF.

The chain has TRBV6-5 and TRBJ1-1; no definite D call. Between the trimmed V and J ends, which lost 4 bases and 6 bases, there was a span of 18 bases. Germline loops: CDR1 MNHEY, CDR2 SVGAGI. The CDR3 extends over 15 amino acids. Here the CDR3 DNA reads TGTGCCAGCAGTTTTTCTCGGGCCTCGGTGGCTGAAGCTTTCTTT. Protein sequence: CASSFSRASVAEAFF.

The chain is built from TRBV6-6 and TRBJ2-4, with D hard to call. The CDR3 runs to 13 residues. Germline values: CDR1 MNHNY, CDR2 SVGAGI (reference sequence). The ends were cut back, 10 bases at V and 1 base at J, with 11 bases in the middle. The CDR3: CATLGSAKNIQYF. The DNA for the CDR3 is TGTGCCACCTTGGGATCGGCCAAAAACATTCAGTACTTC.